The 23 T cell receptor beta chains below all came from one sample that was sequenced in a study of T cell repertoires in cytomegalovirus infection. Their cognate antigens are unknown. TCRdb re-analysed the reads in MiXCR, keeping a single row per CDR3 protein. The data hold about 310,000 distinct CDR3 sequences, with approximately 25% observed a single time. The sequenced sample was cultured PBMCs, obtained from culture after CMV antigen stimulation. The source is a human donor in good health (CMV status not recorded). Some clones in this sample may be carry-over from other donors' samples.

The chain joins TRBV11-3 to TRBJ2-3, with 8 positions matching TRBD1. CDR3 size: 16 residues. Germline CDR1 SGHNT, CDR2 YENEEA. Trimming removed 5 bases from V and 3 bases from J; junction bases left unmatched: 10. The CDR3 region is CASSQGAKGATDTQYF. The CDR3 nucleotides read TGTGCCAGCAGCCAGGGGGCGAAGGGGGCTACAGATACGCAGTATTTT.

This clonotype has a single count. J is TRBJ1-4 and V is TRBV6-2 or TRBV6-3; possibly TRBD1 for D (5 bases). Germline V gives CDR1 MNHEY, CDR2 SVGEGT. With 2 bases removed from V and 0 bases from J, the gap between germline ends came to 13 bases. This CDR3 is built from 17 residues. Here the CDR3 DNA reads TGTGCCAGCAGTTACGGCCTGGGGACGGCAACTAATGAAAAACTGTTTTTT. It encodes CASSYGLGTATNEKLFF.

With respect to this clonotype: A junction boundary mismatches the germline segment, possibly from a read error. The V and J genes are TRBV5-1 and TRBJ1-4; D gene ambiguous. Looked up from germline, CDR1 is SGHRS and CDR2 is YFSETQ. The CDR3 covers 15 residues. The CDR3 bases are TGTGCCAGCAGCTTGGTGGGTGCAACTAATGAAAAACTGTTTTTT. Protein: CASSLVGATNEKLFF.

The V gene is TRBV25-1, the J gene TRBJ2-7; TRBD2 matches 7 bases. The CDR3 extends over 16 amino acids. Germline V gene data show CDR1 as MGHDK and CDR2 as SYGVNS. Germline trimming cut 1 base from V and 4 bases from J; bases unmatched to any gene: 10. CDR3 amino acids: CASSELGGGPSYEQYF. CDR3 DNA sequence: TGTGCCAGCAGTGAATTGGGGGGAGGGCCCTCTTACGAGCAGTACTTC.

The sample holds a few counts of this clonotype. This sequence joins TRBV6-5 and TRBJ2-1, with TRBD2 as a possible D gene (6 bases). The V end lost 2 bases, the J end lost 10 bases, and 12 bases lay between the germline ends. The CDR3 runs 13 residues. CDR1 is MNHEY, CDR2 SVGAGI, per germline. Here the CDR3 DNA reads TGTGCCAGCAGTTACCGAGAGCGGGTAGAGCAGTTCTTC. Amino acid sequence: CASSYRERVEQFF.

The chain carries TRBV10-2 and TRBJ1-5; no clear D. From germline, CDR1 is WSHSY and CDR2 SAAADI. Trimming stripped 0 bases from V and 5 bases from J, with 11 bases between. CDR3 size: 15 residues. CDR3 nucleotides: TGCGCCAGCAGTGAGTCTGGTAGGGTGTATCAGCCCCAGCATTTT. Amino acid sequence: CASSESGRVYQPQHF.

In this sample, this clonotype turned up a few times. The genes are TRBV30 and TRBJ1-5, with D tentatively TRBD1 (6 bases). The V gene's germline CDR1 is GTSNPN and CDR2 SVGIG (reference sequence). The CDR3 has 15 residues. V shed 1 base and J shed 7 bases, with 17 bases lying between them. The CDR3 sequence: CAWSEWAGDPQPQHF. The DNA for the CDR3 is TGTGCCTGGAGTGAATGGGCAGGGGATCCCCAGCCCCAGCATTTT.

V is TRBV4-1 and J is TRBJ2-1; D unresolved. This CDR3 is built from 14 residues. Germline loops: CDR1 MGHRA, CDR2 YSYEKL. Trimming cost V 3 bases and J 8 bases, with 14 bases left between them. The CDR3 DNA reads as TGCGCCAGCAGCCACCCTACTTCATTCGATGAGCAGTTCTTC. Translating it yields CASSHPTSFDEQFF.

Comment on this clonotype: The conserved final phenylalanine or tryptophan is absent from the CDR3, which likely points to a read error. The chain carries TRBV12-3 or TRBV12-4 and TRBJ1-1; no reliable D call. Trimming took off 2 bases at V and 2 bases at J, with 6 bases between the two ends. CDR3 length: 13 residues. This CDR3 reads CASSLSGNTEAFS. Written as DNA, the CDR3 is TGTGCCAGCAGTTTATCAGGTAACACTGAAGCTTTCTCT.

This clonotype was found a few times. The chain links TRBV11-2 to TRBJ2-7; possible D gene TRBD1, 6 bases. Trimming cost V 5 bases and J 2 bases, with 13 bases left between them. Germline lookup yields CDR1 SGHAT and CDR2 FQNNGV. This CDR3 has 14 amino acids. The DNA of the CDR3 is TGTGCCAGCAGCCAGGTCGGGGACACCTACGAGCAGTACTTC. Translated: CASSQVGDTYEQYF.

The V and J genes are TRBV4-3 and TRBJ2-1; 9 bases match TRBD2. Germline V gene data show CDR1 as LGHNA and CDR2 as YSLEER. This CDR3 has 18 residues. With 4 bases clipped from V and 9 bases from J, the junction kept 19 bases outside the gene matches. CDR3 sequence reads: CASSPNRVSGSRVGEQFF. The DNA of the CDR3 is TGCGCCAGCAGCCCTAACCGGGTTAGCGGGAGTAGGGTGGGTGAGCAGTTCTTC.

The gene calls are TRBV6-5 and TRBJ2-7; D is tentatively TRBD1 or TRBD2 (6 bases each). The V gene's germline CDR1 is MNHEY and CDR2 SVGAGI. V lost 0 bases, J lost 3 bases, and 12 bases lay in between. The CDR3 is 15 amino acids. CDR3 DNA sequence: TGTGCCAGCAGTTACTCGAGGGGGGAAATCTACGAGCAGTACTTC. Translated, it gives CASSYSRGEIYEQYF.

This chain connects TRBV7-9 to TRBJ2-5; the D is unclear. Germline V gives CDR1 SEHNR, CDR2 FQNEAQ (reference sequence). Trimming left V 5 bases short and J 3 bases short, with 7 bases between. The CDR3 has 12 amino acids. The CDR3 here is CASSQTKETQYF. The CDR3 nucleotides are TGTGCCAGCAGCCAGACGAAAGAGACCCAGTACTTC.

This sequence joins TRBV7-9 and TRBJ2-3; D call uncertain. The CDR3 sequence is 15 residues long. Trimming shortened V by 7 bases and J by 0 bases, and 14 bases separated the two germline ends. The germline gives CDR1 SEHNR, CDR2 FQNEAQ (reference sequence). The CDR3 reads CASNPAKFSTDTQYF. Written as DNA, the CDR3 is TGTGCCAGCAACCCGGCTAAGTTCAGCACAGATACGCAGTATTTT. Supplemented by reference TRBV7-9 and TRBJ2-3, the full variable domain reads DTGVSQNPRHKITKRGQNVTFRCDPISEHNRLYWYRQTLGQGPEFLTYFQNEAQLEKSRLLSDRFSAERPKGSFSTLEIQRTEQGDSAMYLCASNPAKFSTDTQYFGPGTRLTVL.

This clonotype was detected a few times. The chain recombines TRBV6-1 with TRBJ1-2; no definite D call. V gave up 1 base and J gave up 8 bases, with 11 bases separating them. CDR3 size: 13 residues. Germline assignment: CDR1 MNHNS and CDR2 SASEGT. The CDR3 DNA sequence: TGTGCCAGCAGTGAAGGACGGGCCTACGGCTACACCTTC. It yields the protein CASSEGRAYGYTF.

This clonotype was seen ten or more times. The chain has TRBV7-2 and TRBJ1-1; D remains ambiguous. The CDR3 is 12 amino acids. With 2 bases removed from V and 5 bases from J, the gap between germline ends came to 6 bases. Germline values: CDR1 SGHTA, CDR2 FQGNSA. The CDR3 nucleotides read TGTGCCAGCAGCTTAAGGTGGACTGAAGCTTTCTTT. It specifies CASSLRWTEAFF.

J is TRBJ2-7 and V is TRBV27, with 9 bases identical to TRBD2. This CDR3 comprises 14 residues. After removal of 3 bases from V and 6 bases from J, the junction contained 6 bases not matched to a gene. Per the germline V gene, CDR1 is MNHEY and CDR2 is SMNVEV (reference sequence). The CDR3 is CASSFLSSGTEQYV. CDR3 nucleotides: TGTGCCAGCAGTTTCTTGTCTAGCGGGACCGAGCAGTACGTC.

This clonotype turned up a few times. The chain combines TRBV25-1 with TRBJ2-5, with 8 bases lining up with TRBD1. The CDR3 sequence is 18 residues long. Looked up from germline, CDR1 is MGHDK and CDR2 is SYGVNS. With V trimmed by 4 bases and J by 2 bases, 15 bases remained unmatched. CDR3 DNA: TGTGCCAGCAGTGGCTCATTATTCGACAGGGGACTGCAAGAGACCCAGTACTTC. Its translation: CASSGSLFDRGLQETQYF.

A single count supports this clonotype. The chain links TRBV19 to TRBJ2-1; D is possibly TRBD1 (6 bases). V shed 5 bases and J shed 3 bases, with 14 bases lying between them. Germline CDR1 LNHDA, CDR2 SQIVND (reference sequence). The CDR3 length is 15 residues. CDR3 residues: CASSPPGQHYNEQFF. The DNA for the CDR3 is TGTGCCAGTAGTCCTCCAGGACAGCACTACAATGAGCAGTTCTTC.

The sample holds a few counts of this clonotype. The V call is TRBV6-2 or TRBV6-3, the J call TRBJ1-1; D call uncertain. Trimming took 4 bases from V and 7 from J, leaving 10 bases between them. The CDR3 consists of 12 residues. Looked up from germline, CDR1 is MNHEY and CDR2 is SVGEGT. The CDR3: CASSSTSGEAFF. The CDR3, as DNA: TGTGCCAGCAGTTCGACCTCAGGTGAAGCTTTCTTT.

This chain links TRBV18 with TRBJ1-2; possibly TRBD1 for D (6 bases). The CDR3 sequence is 16 residues long. V was trimmed by 3 bases and J by 0 bases, leaving 14 bases between them. CDR1 is KGHSH and CDR2 is LQKENI in the germline V gene. In nucleotides, the CDR3 is TGTGCCAGCTCACCGATCGAGGGGGAGGCTAACTATGGCTACACCTTC. Amino acids: CASSPIEGEANYGYTF. Together with reference TRBV18 and TRBJ1-2, the CDR3 gives the full variable domain: NAGVMQNPRHLVRRRGQEARLRCSPMKGHSHVYWYRQLPEEGLKFMVYLQKENIIDESGMPKERFSAEFPKEGPSILRIQQVVRGDSAAYFCASSPIEGEANYGYTFGSGTRLTVV.

The chain carries TRBV5-1 and TRBJ2-1, with TRBD2 matching 14 bases. The trim removed 2 bases at V and 9 bases at J, leaving 1 base unmatched. The CDR3 is 14 amino acids. Germline CDR1 and CDR2: SGHRS and YFSETQ. The CDR3 reads CASSLGTSGSEQFF. In DNA form, the CDR3 reads TGCGCCAGCAGCTTAGGGACTAGCGGGAGTGAGCAGTTCTTC.

The chain uses TRBV30 and TRBJ1-1, with D possibly being TRBD1 (6 bases). CDR1 and CDR2 from the germline V gene are GTSNPN and SVGIG (reference sequence). V lost 4 bases to trimming and J lost 6 bases, with 21 bases between them. The CDR3 runs 15 residues. The CDR3 protein is CAWMKGGPVISEAFF. DNA for the CDR3: TGTGCCTGGATGAAGGGGGGACCGGTGATTTCTGAAGCTTTCTTT.